This TCR beta chain was captured in a study of T cells in Graves' hyperthyroidism and ophthalmopathy. Overall study: Peripheral blood was obtained at initial diagnosis, preceding any treatment.

Trimming removed 1 base from V and 4 bases from J, with 7 bases in between. The CDR3 covers 13 residues. Per the germline V gene, CDR1 is LGHDT and CDR2 is YNNKEL (reference sequence). Study-level findings and limits: Blood samples included most of the expanded thyroid clonotypes exceeding 0.001.

Researchers amplified the TCR beta CDR3 regions from RNA transcripts. A set of HTBI primers served as the primers for a first-round RT-PCR of the TCR CDR3. TCRdb called the multiplex PCR reads again in MiXCR, with one record for every CDR3 protein. The table lists hundreds of thousands of distinct CDR3 sequences, approximately 14% of them singletons, with more than 8.5% in the top ten. The PBMCs were sourced from fresh peripheral blood (more than 9 ml). This clonotype was seen at least ten times. Its antigen is unknown. The V gene is TRBV3-1, the J gene TRBJ1-2; D is unresolved. Sequencing was carried out using blood. This receptor was identified in a woman younger than 35 with Graves' hyperthyroidism. The CDR3 DNA sequence: TGTGCCAGCAGCCAAGGGGCACCCTATGGCTACACCTTC. Its protein is CASSQGAPYGYTF.